This T cell receptor (beta chain) was found in a study of blood T cell repertoires in COVID-19. As for the study in general: PBMCs, B-cell-depleted T cells, or T cells were the source of the cDNA or gDNA that made up the material.

Trimming pared 2 bases from V and 7 bases from J, leaving 9 bases between. This CDR3 comprises 13 residues. Per germline, CDR1 MNHEY and CDR2 SVGEGT. A Seattle source enrolled patients during active infection and followed them longitudinally. In the authors' methods: It was from reference gene primer amplification that nucleated cell counts were estimated. The protocol was immunoSEQ multiplex PCR, while the TCRdb copy is restricted to in-frame clones and leaves out a portion. From that table come the V and J calls and clone size; the DNA was used to work out D and trimming. The sample lists a few hundred thousand clones, about 88% occurring once.

This sequence was found in a man aged 50-60 years with COVID-19, enrolled during active disease. Sequencing was done on a sample of peripheral blood. This chain joins TRBV6-2 or TRBV6-3 and TRBJ1-5; D not resolved. The CDR3 region is CASSYGPGQPQHF. CDR3 DNA sequence: TGTGCCAGCAGTTACGGTCCGGGGCAGCCCCAGCATTTT.